These 21 T cell receptor beta chains share one sample of origin, sequenced in a study of molecular identifiers for immune sequencing clone quantification. MiXCR, applied by TCRdb to the PCR reads, yields one record per CDR3 protein. This sample yields some 680,000 distinct CDR3 sequences, of which around 25% are seen a single time; around 0.78% belongs to the top ten. The sequenced sample consisted of naive CD8+ T cells from blood, with Jurkat cell RNA spiked in. Subset indicated: FACS-sorted CD8+CD4-CCR7+CD45RA+ naive T cells. The receptors were gathered from a human donor in good health. Some libraries in this study had Jurkat cell RNA spiked in.

V and J are TRBV27 and TRBJ2-7, with 9 bases matching TRBD1. The CDR3 extends over 15 amino acids. J lost 3 bases, V lost 5 bases, and 8 bases had no gene match. Germline CDR1 is MNHEY and CDR2 is SMNVEV (reference sequence). The CDR3 bases are TGTGCCAGCAGTCCGGCCACAGGGGGCGGCTACGAGCAGTACTTC. Translating it yields CASSPATGGGYEQYF.

The chain links TRBV16 to TRBJ2-7; TRBD2 matches at 7 bases. Germline V gene data show CDR1 as KGHSY and CDR2 as FQNENV. The ends lost 5 bases at V and 3 bases at J; junction bases unmatched: 13. The CDR3 loop spans 16 amino acids. CDR3 sequence: CASSSAGVRFRYEQYF. DNA for the CDR3: TGTGCCAGCAGCTCCGCGGGGGTTAGATTTCGCTACGAGCAGTACTTC. Together with reference TRBV16 and TRBJ2-7, the CDR3 gives the full variable domain: GEEVAQTPKHLVRGEGQKAKLYCAPIKGHSYVFWYQQVLKNEFKFLISFQNENVFDETGMPKERFSAKCLPNSPCSLEIQATKLEDSAVYFCASSSAGVRFRYEQYFGPGTRLTVT.

Comments on this clonotype: A read error is possible here, since a much larger clone lies one base away. The chain has TRBV2 and TRBJ1-1; D possibly corresponds to TRBD1 (5 bases). Trimming pared 7 bases from V and 1 base from J, leaving 13 bases between. Germline V gene data show CDR1 as SNHLY and CDR2 as FYNNEI. The CDR3 covers 14 residues. This CDR3 is CASMLETENTEAFF. The CDR3 bases are TGTGCCAGCATGTTAGAGACAGAGAACACTGAAGCTTTCTTT.

This clonotype was detected only a few times. The V gene is TRBV7-9, the J gene TRBJ2-7, with D perhaps given as TRBD1 or TRBD2 (5 bases each). V gave up 5 bases and J gave up 6 bases, with 17 bases separating them. CDR1 is SEHNR and CDR2 is FQNEAQ in the germline V gene (reference sequence). The CDR3 length is 14 residues. The CDR3 region is CASSEMGPQSEQYF. The CDR3, as DNA: TGTGCCAGCAGCGAGATGGGACCCCAGAGCGAGCAGTACTTC.

This clonotype was picked up a small number of times. The rearrangement joins TRBV9 to TRBJ2-7; D gene ambiguous. V shed 0 bases and J shed 3 bases, with 13 bases lying between them. The V gene's germline CDR1 is SGDLS and CDR2 YYNGEE. The CDR3 extends over 15 amino acids. The CDR3 loop reads CASSVVPNAFYEQYF. DNA of the CDR3: TGTGCCAGCAGCGTAGTCCCCAACGCGTTCTACGAGCAGTACTTC.

In the case of this clonotype: It may be a read error: a sequence one base away is much more abundant. The V gene is TRBV7-2, the J gene TRBJ1-1; 9 bases line up with TRBD1. The V and J ends lost 5 bases and 4 bases, in that order; junction bases with no gene match: 8. The CDR3 is 15 amino acids. Germline lookup yields CDR1 SGHTA and CDR2 FQGNSA. CDR3 region: CASSPSTGGSTEAFF. Here the CDR3 DNA reads TGTGCCAGCAGCCCCTCGACAGGGGGGAGCACTGAAGCTTTCTTT.

The V gene is TRBV30, the J gene TRBJ1-1, with 8 bases that match TRBD1. The CDR3 extends over 14 amino acids. The V segment lost 2 bases and the J segment 5 bases; nucleotides outside the gene matches: 7. CDR1 is GTSNPN and CDR2 is SVGIG in the germline V gene (reference sequence). The CDR3 DNA is TGTGCCTGGAGTCGTGGACAGGGTCGTACTGAAGCTTTCTTT. As protein: CAWSRGQGRTEAFF.

This clonotype was seen a single time. A much larger clone sits a single nucleotide away, making a read error possible. J is TRBJ2-3 and V is TRBV5-6; the D is unclear. V lost 5 bases to trimming and J lost 2 bases, with 9 bases between them. CDR3 length: 13 residues. Germline CDR1 is SGHDT and CDR2 is YYEEEE. For the CDR3, the DNA is TGTGCCAGCAGTAACTGGTACACAGATACGCAGTATTTT. This gives the protein CASSNWYTDTQYF.

This clonotype was counted at least ten times. This sequence joins TRBV7-3 and TRBJ1-1, with unresolved D. Germline CDR1 is SGHTA and CDR2 is FQGTGA. V was trimmed by 1 base and J by 8 bases, leaving 11 bases between them. The CDR3 runs to 13 residues. The CDR3 region has the DNA TGTGCCAGCAGCTTAAGTCCCAACTGGGAAGCTTTCTTT. As protein: CASSLSPNWEAFF.

The chain recombines TRBV6-1 with TRBJ1-5; D might be TRBD1 (6 bases). Looked up from germline, CDR1 is MNHNS and CDR2 is SASEGT. V dropped 1 base and J dropped 0 bases, with 10 bases sitting between them. CDR3 size: 16 residues. In DNA, the CDR3 is TGTGCCAGCAGTGAAGTGCCAGGGGATAGCAATCAGCCCCAGCATTTT. Its protein is CASSEVPGDSNQPQHF.

In this sample, this clonotype turned up a few times. CDR3 DNA sequence: TGTGCCAGCAGTTCCCTCCTAGCGGGAGACGTGAATACGCAGTATTTT. This encodes CASSSLLAGDVNTQYF. The chain has TRBV6-2 or TRBV6-3 and TRBJ2-3, with 10 nucleotides matching TRBD2. Germline V gene lookup returns CDR1 MNHEY and CDR2 SVGEGT. The V segment lost 4 bases and the J segment 7 bases; nucleotides outside the gene matches: 11. This CDR3 contains 16 residues.

Points on this clonotype: A much larger clone lies one base from this, so it may be a read error. CDR3 sequence (DNA): TGTGCCTGGAGTGCCGGGACTAACACCGGGGAGCCGTTTTTT. As protein: CAWSAGTNTGEPFF. The genes are TRBV30 and TRBJ2-2, with 7 bases identical to TRBD2. Germline assignment: CDR1 GTSNPN and CDR2 SVGIG (reference sequence). This CDR3 contains 14 residues.

This clonotype was seen more than once but under ten times. The chain carries TRBV4-1 and TRBJ2-2, with D perhaps given as TRBD1 or TRBD2 (5 bases each). Germline V lookup: CDR1 MGHRA, CDR2 YSYEKL. CDR3 size: 17 residues. Deletions cut 0 bases from V and 1 base from J, with 12 bases between. CDR3 coding DNA: TGCGCCAGCAGCCAAGATGAGATTGGGGGGAACACCGGGGAGCTGTTTTTT. Translation gives CASSQDEIGGNTGELFF.

The chain uses TRBV15 and TRBJ2-5; D is possibly TRBD1 (5 bases). Trimming took 5 bases from V and 1 from J, leaving 20 bases between them. The length of the CDR3 is 17 residues. Germline V gives CDR1 LNHNV, CDR2 YYDKDF (reference sequence). CDR3 in amino acids: CATSFSKAGLSQETQYF. The CDR3 DNA reads TGTGCCACCAGCTTCTCAAAGGCAGGGTTGTCCCAAGAGACCCAGTACTTC.

This clonotype was recorded at least ten times. V usage is TRBV11-2 and J usage is TRBJ1-1; 8 nucleotides match TRBD1. Germline lookup yields CDR1 SGHAT and CDR2 FQNNGV. The CDR3 consists of 14 residues. After removal of 4 bases from V and 7 bases from J, the junction contained 8 bases not matched to a gene. CDR3 in amino acids: CASSSYQGASEAFF. CDR3 DNA: TGTGCCAGCAGCTCGTATCAGGGGGCTAGTGAAGCTTTCTTT. Complete variable domain (other parts from reference TRBV11-2 and TRBJ1-1): EAGVAQSPRYKIIEKRQSVAFWCNPISGHATLYWYQQILGQGPKLLIQFQNNGVVDDSQLPKDRFSAERLKGVDSTLKIQPAKLEDSAVYLCASSSYQGASEAFFGQGTRLTVV.

The chain has TRBV7-9 and TRBJ2-5, with 15 bases that match TRBD2. Germline V gene lookup returns CDR1 SEHNR and CDR2 FQNEAQ (reference sequence). V lost 2 bases to trimming and J lost 4 bases; unmatched junction nucleotides: 5. The CDR3 spans 17 residues. The CDR3 DNA is TGTGCCAGCAGCTTAACGCGGGGACTAGCGGGAGGAGAGACCCAGTACTTC. Translation: CASSLTRGLAGGETQYF.

Written as DNA, the CDR3 is TGTGCCAGCAGCTTGGACTCACATTCCTACGAGCAGTACTTC. Amino acids: CASSLDSHSYEQYF. This chain joins TRBV7-9 and TRBJ2-7, with a possible D match to TRBD2 (5 bases). Per germline, CDR1 SEHNR and CDR2 FQNEAQ (reference sequence). V lost 3 bases, J lost 1 base, and 10 bases lay in between. CDR3 length equals 14 residues.

This clonotype was recorded at least ten times. In nucleotides, the CDR3 is TGTGCCAGCAGTCCTACAGGGAGGGAAGTGAACACCGGGGAGCTGTTTTTT. Translating it yields CASSPTGREVNTGELFF. The chain links TRBV6-1 to TRBJ2-2; TRBD2 is a possible D gene (7 bases). This CDR3 has 17 residues. The germline V and J ends were trimmed by 5 bases and 1 base, with 17 bases remaining between them. Germline CDR1 reads MNHNS; CDR2 reads SASEGT.

The chain has TRBV19 and TRBJ2-7; 8 positions match TRBD1. This CDR3 contains 15 residues. The V gene's germline CDR1 is LNHDA and CDR2 SQIVND (reference sequence). The V gene end was trimmed by 3 bases and the J gene end by 1 base; junction bases not matched to a gene: 5. The CDR3 sequence is CASSIGQGESYEQYF. CDR3 in DNA: TGTGCCAGTAGTATTGGACAGGGCGAATCCTACGAGCAGTACTTC.

This clonotype was found a few times. The chain uses TRBV3-1 and TRBJ2-5; 9 nucleotides agree with TRBD2. Germline assignment: CDR1 LGHDT and CDR2 YNNKEL (reference sequence). The CDR3 runs 14 residues. Trimming took 7 bases from V and 1 from J; bases not matched to a gene: 4. CDR3 DNA sequence: TGTGCCAGCATTCTAGCGGGATTCCAAGAGACCCAGTACTTC. Amino acid sequence: CASILAGFQETQYF.

As for this clonotype: This could be a read error, since a much larger clone is one nucleotide away. The genes are TRBV6-2 or TRBV6-3 and TRBJ2-3; no reliable D call. Germline V lookup: CDR1 MNHEY, CDR2 SVGEGT. The V gene lost 6 bases and the J gene lost 2 bases, with 12 bases spanning the gap. This CDR3 contains 14 residues. CDR3 DNA sequence: TGTGCCAGCAGCCACCCTTATTTCACAGATACGCAGTATTTT. Its translation: CASSHPYFTDTQYF.